This entry lists 29 T cell receptor beta chains sequenced from one sample in a study of naive and memory T cell subsets. Overall study findings and caveats: A few larger clonotypes appeared in naive repertoires, especially CD8, possibly memory cells re-expressing CD45RA.

The beta constant-region primer was an equimolar mix of two oligonucleotides covering TRBC1 and TRBC2. Ligated cDNA was amplified by four rounds of PCR with nested alpha and beta constant-region primers and SP2. From the UMI-ligation and nested PCR reads, TCRdb called clonotypes with MiXCR, one entry per CDR3 protein. The data contain 90,000 to 120,000 distinct CDR3 sequences, 13% to 15% of them singletons. The antigens of these receptors remain unknown. The specimen was naive CD8+ T cells from blood. The receptors stem from a human donor in good health.

This clonotype was seen a few times. V gene TRBV27 combines with J gene TRBJ2-3, with D hard to call. V was pared by 4 bases and J by 2 bases, with 10 bases between. The length of the CDR3 is 14 residues. Germline CDR1 and CDR2: MNHEY and SMNVEV (reference sequence). The CDR3 coding sequence is TGTGCCAGCAGTTCCCCGTATGACACAGATACGCAGTATTTT. It encodes CASSSPYDTDTQYF.

In this sample, this clonotype turned up many times. The chain carries TRBV9 and TRBJ2-1, with 7 bases that match TRBD1. Germline V gene data show CDR1 as SGDLS and CDR2 as YYNGEE. CDR3 length: 13 residues. V lost 0 bases and J lost 9; bases outside the gene matches: 3. The CDR3 reads CASSVAGGGEQFF. The CDR3, as DNA: TGTGCCAGCAGCGTAGCAGGGGGTGGTGAGCAGTTCTTC.

The V and J genes are TRBV7-9 and TRBJ2-3; no clear D gene. V dropped 5 bases and J dropped 7 bases, with 13 bases sitting between them. The CDR3 length is 13 residues. Per germline, CDR1 SEHNR and CDR2 FQNEAQ (reference sequence). The CDR3 spells CASSPPTGYTQYF. CDR3 coding DNA: TGTGCCAGCAGCCCCCCGACTGGTTATACGCAGTATTTT.

In this sample, this clonotype turned up a few times. The chain employs TRBV6-2 or TRBV6-3 and TRBJ2-2, with no clear D. The CDR3 spans 13 residues. V gave up 6 bases and J gave up 7 bases, with 12 bases separating them. In germline, CDR1 is MNHEY, CDR2 SVGEGT. The CDR3 nucleotides are TGTGCCAGCAGCCCTATCCTCGGCGGGGAGCTGTTTTTT. Its protein is CASSPILGGELFF.

This clonotype was detected ten times or more. The rearrangement links TRBV10-3 to TRBJ1-1; D not certain. The V gene lost 7 bases and the J gene lost 4 bases, with 13 bases spanning the gap. This CDR3 region has 13 residues. Germline CDR1 reads ENHRY; CDR2 reads SYGVKD. The CDR3 DNA reads as TGTGCCATCAACCGCGGGATATCCACTGAAGCTTTCTTT. Translated: CAINRGISTEAFF.

This clonotype was recorded many times. The chain has TRBV11-2 and TRBJ1-1; D unresolved. Trimming shortened V by 0 bases and J by 4 bases, and 15 bases separated the two germline ends. Germline-derived CDR1 and CDR2 are SGHAT and FQNNGV. The CDR3 sequence is 16 residues long. Written as DNA, the CDR3 is TGTGCCAGCAGCTTAGATGGTCAGGTCGGGGTCACTGAAGCTTTCTTT. Protein: CASSLDGQVGVTEAFF.

The chain links TRBV12-3 or TRBV12-4 to TRBJ1-4; D remains unclear. Trimming stripped 0 bases from V and 5 bases from J, with 7 bases between. The CDR3 covers 14 residues. The CDR3 here is CASSLAPLNEKLFF. CDR3 coding DNA: TGTGCCAGCAGTTTAGCCCCGTTAAATGAAAAACTGTTTTTT.

J is TRBJ2-3 and V is TRBV6-2 or TRBV6-3, with no clear D. The V end lost 2 bases, the J end lost 4 bases, and 4 bases lay between the germline ends. Germline CDR1 and CDR2: MNHEY and SVGEGT. The CDR3 is made up of 12 amino acids. CDR3 in amino acids: CASSYISDTQYF. CDR3 coding DNA: TGTGCCAGCAGTTACATCTCAGATACGCAGTATTTT.

This clonotype has just a few counts. V and J are TRBV4-3 and TRBJ1-1; weak D call: TRBD1 (5 bases). Germline V lookup: CDR1 LGHNA, CDR2 YSLEER. The CDR3 has 15 amino acids. Deletions cut 0 bases from V and 4 bases from J, with 12 bases between. The chain's CDR3 is CASSQDRQTATEAFF. In DNA, the CDR3 is TGCGCCAGCAGCCAAGATCGACAGACAGCCACTGAAGCTTTCTTT.

The DNA of the CDR3 is TGCGCCAGCAGCGAGAACAGGGAGAGCACTGAAGCTTTCTTT. It encodes CASSENRESTEAFF. The chain employs TRBV4-3 and TRBJ1-1; TRBD1 is a possible D gene (6 bases). Trimming took off 5 bases at V and 4 bases at J, with 14 bases between the two ends. The CDR3 has 14 amino acids. The V gene's germline CDR1 is LGHNA and CDR2 YSLEER.

This clonotype was detected only a few times. The chain is built from TRBV7-8 and TRBJ2-5; D perhaps matches TRBD2 (5 bases). V was pared by 3 bases and J by 2 bases, with 19 bases between. Germline-derived CDR1 and CDR2 are SGHVS and FQNEAQ. There are 17 residues in the CDR3. CDR3 sequence reads: CASSLKAGMRLQETQYF. The CDR3 DNA sequence: TGTGCCAGCAGCTTGAAAGCCGGGATGCGTTTACAAGAGACCCAGTACTTC.

CDR3 coding DNA: TGTGCCAGCAGCCCGCTAGCAAGTTACAATGAGCAGTTCTTC. It encodes CASSPLASYNEQFF. This chain joins TRBV14 and TRBJ2-1; tentative D call: TRBD2 (5 bases). V was pared by 4 bases and J by 4 bases, with 11 bases between. This CDR3 region has 14 residues. Germline CDR1 is SGHDN and CDR2 is FVKESK. Variable domain in full (rest from reference TRBV14 and TRBJ2-1): EAGVTQFPSHSVIEKGQTVTLRCDPISGHDNLYWYRRVMGKEIKFLLHFVKESKQDESGMPNNRFLAERTGGTYSTLKVQPAELEDSGVYFCASSPLASYNEQFFGPGTRLTVL.

This clonotype was observed a handful of times. Compared with germline, one end of the junction differs, possibly owing to a read error. This chain uses TRBV6-2 or TRBV6-3 with TRBJ2-2, with D possibly TRBD1 on 6 matching bases. The germline gives CDR1 MNHEY, CDR2 SVGEGT. This CDR3 has 13 amino acids. The CDR3 sequence is CASSLLPPGEMFF. The CDR3 coding sequence is TGTGCCAGCAGTTTATTACCACCAGGGGAGATGTTTTTT.

This clonotype was found a few times. This rearrangement joins TRBV6-6 to TRBJ2-7; TRBD2 aligns across 8 bases. Trimming cost V 11 bases and J 4 bases; bases outside gene matches: 7. Germline CDR1 is MNHNY and CDR2 is SVGAGI (reference sequence). The CDR3 sequence is 12 residues long. The CDR3 sequence is CASGGVLYEQYF. For the CDR3, the DNA is TGTGCCTCGGGGGGGGTTCTATACGAGCAGTACTTC.

This clonotype appeared a few times. This chain joins TRBV7-9 and TRBJ2-5; D call uncertain. This CDR3 region has 13 residues. V shed 4 bases and J shed 1 base, with 7 bases lying between them. Germline V gene data show CDR1 as SEHNR and CDR2 as FQNEAQ (reference sequence). The CDR3, as DNA: TGTGCCAGCAGCTCCCGACTCCAAGAGACCCAGTACTTC. This codes for CASSSRLQETQYF.

This clonotype has more than one count but fewer than ten. The J gene is TRBJ1-2, the V gene TRBV13, with D possibly being TRBD1 (6 bases). The CDR3 has 18 amino acids. With 2 bases removed from V and 1 base from J, the gap between germline ends came to 20 bases. Germline CDR1 is PRHDT and CDR2 is FYEKMQ (reference sequence). The CDR3 coding sequence is TGTGCCAGCAGCTTATGGGTCTTCCGGGACAATTATAACTATGGCTACACCTTC. Protein: CASSLWVFRDNYNYGYTF.

This clonotype was observed a few times. This chain uses TRBV7-9 with TRBJ2-1, with 8 bases identical to TRBD2. The V segment lost 0 bases and the J segment 4 bases; nucleotides outside the gene matches: 2. The CDR3 consists of 15 residues. Germline assignment: CDR1 SEHNR and CDR2 FQNEAQ (reference sequence). CDR3 DNA: TGTGCCAGCAGCTTAGCATTAGCGGGGTACAATGAGCAGTTCTTC. Translated, it gives CASSLALAGYNEQFF. Together with reference TRBV7-9 and TRBJ2-1, the CDR3 gives the full variable domain: DTGVSQNPRHKITKRGQNVTFRCDPISEHNRLYWYRQTLGQGPEFLTYFQNEAQLEKSRLLSDRFSAERPKGSFSTLEIQRTEQGDSAMYLCASSLALAGYNEQFFGPGTRLTVL.

This clonotype has a count of ten or more. The genes are TRBV3-1 and TRBJ2-3, with D possibly TRBD2 on 6 matching bases. Trimming took 0 bases from V and 2 from J, leaving 12 bases between them. The CDR3 spans 16 residues. CDR1 and CDR2 (germline): LGHDT, YNNKEL (reference sequence). The chain's CDR3 is CASSQDRGGATDTQYF. The CDR3 nucleotides are TGTGCCAGCAGCCAAGATCGCGGAGGGGCCACAGATACGCAGTATTTT.

The chain recombines TRBV9 with TRBJ2-1, with 10 bases fitting TRBD1. The CDR3 is made up of 16 amino acids. Germline-derived CDR1 and CDR2 are SGDLS and YYNGEE. V lost 2 bases to trimming and J lost 0 bases; unmatched junction nucleotides: 2. CDR3 sequence: CASSVRDRGSYNEQFF. The CDR3 DNA reads as TGTGCCAGCAGCGTTCGGGACAGGGGCTCCTACAATGAGCAGTTCTTC.

Only a few counts were recorded for this clonotype. The chain combines TRBV12-5 with TRBJ2-3; no reliable D call. CDR1 is LGHNT and CDR2 is FRNRAP in the germline V gene. V lost 7 bases and J 3 bases, leaving 11 bases between the germline ends. This CDR3 has 13 amino acids. The CDR3 DNA sequence: TGTGCTAGTGCCTCACCCGAGACAGATACGCAGTATTTT. Translation gives CASASPETDTQYF.

This clonotype was recorded many times. The chain links TRBV5-4 to TRBJ2-1, with D maybe TRBD2 (6 bases). CDR3 length: 15 residues. Trimming stripped 4 bases from V and 3 bases from J, with 14 bases between. Looked up from germline, CDR1 is SGHNT and CDR2 is YYREEE (reference sequence). CDR3 sequence: CASSPTSPHYNEQFF. The CDR3 nucleotides are TGTGCCAGCAGCCCTACTAGCCCCCACTACAATGAGCAGTTCTTC.

This clonotype was observed many times. J is TRBJ2-3 and V is TRBV20-1; D not resolved. The CDR3 is made up of 13 amino acids. V shed 0 bases and J shed 3 bases, with 7 bases lying between them. Per the germline V gene, CDR1 is DFQATT and CDR2 is SNEGSKA (reference sequence). This CDR3 is CSARDVPTDTQYF. As DNA, the CDR3 is TGCAGTGCTAGAGATGTCCCGACAGATACGCAGTATTTT.

The chain combines TRBV12-3 or TRBV12-4 with TRBJ2-5; D is undetermined. Trimming stripped 6 bases from V and 2 bases from J, with 13 bases between. This CDR3 has 14 amino acids. As DNA, the CDR3 is TGTGCCAGCAGAGCGATGGGCAGTCAAGAGACCCAGTACTTC. Its protein is CASRAMGSQETQYF.

The rearrangement joins TRBV29-1 to TRBJ1-3; D unclear. In germline, CDR1 is SQVTM, CDR2 ANQGSEA. The CDR3 totals 11 residues. The V and J ends lost 4 bases and 3 bases respectively, with 4 bases between them. CDR3 DNA sequence: TGCAGCGTTGTAGGTGGAAACACCATATATTTT. Encoded protein: CSVVGGNTIYF.

This clonotype has ten or more counts. The V gene is TRBV6-2 or TRBV6-3, the J gene TRBJ1-5; D remains ambiguous. Per the germline V gene, CDR1 is MNHEY and CDR2 is SVGEGT. The CDR3 is 16 amino acids. V lost 3 bases, J lost 4 bases, and 16 bases lay in between. CDR3 residues: CASSYLSGEGNQPQHF. For the CDR3, the DNA is TGTGCCAGCAGTTATTTAAGCGGCGAAGGGAATCAGCCCCAGCATTTT.

Ten or more counts support this clonotype. The chain links TRBV21-1 to TRBJ2-1; the listed D gene, TRBD2, was not tested against the DNA. TRBV21-1 is recorded as a pseudogene. CDR3 size: 19 residues. The CDR3 here is CASSTDEASGRLTYNEQFF. The CDR3 DNA is TGTGCCAGCAGCACCGACGAGGCTAGCGGGAGGCTGACCTACAATGAGCAGTTCTTC.

The rearrangement uses TRBV25-1 and TRBJ2-7, with D perhaps matching TRBD1 (6 bases). The germline gives CDR1 MGHDK, CDR2 SYGVNS. There are 14 residues in the CDR3. Trimming removed 5 bases at V and 1 base at J, with 12 bases between. DNA of the CDR3: TGTGCCAGCAGTCAGAGCGGACAGTCCTACGAGCAGTACTTC. Translation: CASSQSGQSYEQYF.

The chain carries TRBV6-6 and TRBJ2-2; D not resolved. This CDR3 is built from 10 residues. Trimming removed 8 bases from V and 5 bases from J, with 3 bases in between. Per the germline V gene, CDR1 is MNHNY and CDR2 is SVGAGI (reference sequence). CDR3 DNA: TGTGCCAGCGCAACCGGGGAGCTGTTTTTT. This sequence encodes CASATGELFF.

The J gene is TRBJ1-2, the V gene TRBV7-3, with D perhaps TRBD1 (5 bases). The CDR3 has 15 residues. The V gene lost 5 bases and the J gene lost 1 base, with 14 bases spanning the gap. The germline CDR1 and CDR2 sequences are SGHTA and FQGTGA. This CDR3 is CASSPNQGDNYGYTF. DNA of the CDR3: TGTGCCAGCAGCCCAAATCAAGGGGATAACTATGGCTACACCTTC.